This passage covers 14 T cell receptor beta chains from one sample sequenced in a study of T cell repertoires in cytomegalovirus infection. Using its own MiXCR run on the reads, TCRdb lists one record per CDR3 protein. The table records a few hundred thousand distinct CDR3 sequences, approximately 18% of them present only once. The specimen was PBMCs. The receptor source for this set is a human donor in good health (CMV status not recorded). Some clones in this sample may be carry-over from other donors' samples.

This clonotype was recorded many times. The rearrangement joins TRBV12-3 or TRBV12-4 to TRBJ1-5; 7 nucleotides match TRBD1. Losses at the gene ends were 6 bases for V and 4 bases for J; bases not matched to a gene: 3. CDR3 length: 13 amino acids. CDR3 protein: CASRQGSNQPQHF. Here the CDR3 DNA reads TGTGCCAGCAGACAGGGGAGTAATCAGCCCCAGCATTTT.

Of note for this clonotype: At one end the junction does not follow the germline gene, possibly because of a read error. CDR3 nucleotide sequence: TGTGCCAGCAGCCCCTCCGGCTACTCTGGAAACGCCATATATTTT. Its translation: CASSPSGYSGNAIYF. The V and J genes are TRBV7-4 and TRBJ1-3; no firm D call. This CDR3 spans 15 amino acids. Germline V gene data show CDR1 as SGHVT and CDR2 as SQSDAQ.

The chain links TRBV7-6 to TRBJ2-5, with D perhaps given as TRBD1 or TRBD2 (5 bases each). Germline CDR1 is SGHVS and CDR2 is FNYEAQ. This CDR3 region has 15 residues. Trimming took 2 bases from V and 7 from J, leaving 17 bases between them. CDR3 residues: CASSLNHGGRVTQYF. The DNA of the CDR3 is TGTGCCAGCAGCTTAAATCATGGGGGACGTGTGACCCAGTACTTC.

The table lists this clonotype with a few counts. CDR3 residues: CSVEDRGSGDTQYF. The CDR3 DNA is TGCAGCGTTGAAGACCGTGGGTCGGGGGATACGCAGTATTTT. The chain employs TRBV29-1 and TRBJ2-3; a possible D gene is TRBD2 (5 bases). V lost 0 bases and J 6 bases, leaving 13 bases between the germline ends. Looked up from germline, CDR1 is SQVTM and CDR2 is ANQGSEA. The CDR3 contains 14 residues.

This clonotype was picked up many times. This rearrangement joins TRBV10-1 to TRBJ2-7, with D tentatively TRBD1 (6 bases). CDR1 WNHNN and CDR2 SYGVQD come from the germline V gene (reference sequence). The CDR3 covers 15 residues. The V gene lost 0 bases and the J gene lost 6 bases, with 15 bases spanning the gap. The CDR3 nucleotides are TGCGCCAGCAGTGAGTCGGTTCTCAGGGGCACCGAGCAGTACTTC. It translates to CASSESVLRGTEQYF.

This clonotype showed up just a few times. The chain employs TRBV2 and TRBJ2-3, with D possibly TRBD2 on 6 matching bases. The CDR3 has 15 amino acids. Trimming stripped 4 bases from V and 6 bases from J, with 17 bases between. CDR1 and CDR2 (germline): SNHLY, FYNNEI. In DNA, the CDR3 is TGTGCCAGCAGTGGCTTGCTCGGGAGTATGGATACGCAGTATTTT. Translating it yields CASSGLLGSMDTQYF.

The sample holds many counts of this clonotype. This chain's CDR3 is CASSPGLARAETQYF. As DNA, the CDR3 is TGTGCCAGCAGCCCGGGACTAGCCCGAGCTGAGACCCAGTACTTC. V usage is TRBV7-2 and J usage is TRBJ2-5, with 9 bases matching TRBD2. Looked up from germline, CDR1 is SGHTA and CDR2 is FQGNSA. Germline trimming cut 5 bases from V and 5 bases from J; bases unmatched to any gene: 9. CDR3 length equals 15 residues.

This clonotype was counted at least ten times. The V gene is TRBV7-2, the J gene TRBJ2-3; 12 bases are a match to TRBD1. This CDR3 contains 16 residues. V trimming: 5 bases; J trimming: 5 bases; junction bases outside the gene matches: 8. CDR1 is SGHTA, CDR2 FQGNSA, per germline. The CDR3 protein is CASSPGQGAVVDTQYF. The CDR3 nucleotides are TGTGCCAGCAGCCCGGGACAGGGGGCAGTTGTAGATACGCAGTATTTT.

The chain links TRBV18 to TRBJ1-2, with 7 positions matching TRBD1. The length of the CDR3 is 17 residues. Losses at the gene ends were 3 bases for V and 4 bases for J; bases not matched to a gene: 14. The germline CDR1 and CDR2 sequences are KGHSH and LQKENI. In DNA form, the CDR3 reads TGTGCCAGCTCACCCAAAATCCCACAGGGGAGGAGCTATGGCTACACCTTC. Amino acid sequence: CASSPKIPQGRSYGYTF.

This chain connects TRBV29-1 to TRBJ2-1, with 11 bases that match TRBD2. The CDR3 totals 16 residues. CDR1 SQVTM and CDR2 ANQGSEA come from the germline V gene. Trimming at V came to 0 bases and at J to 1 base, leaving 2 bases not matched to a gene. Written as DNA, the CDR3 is TGCAGCGTTGAAGAGGGACTAGCGGTGTCCTACAATGAGCAGTTCTTC. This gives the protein CSVEEGLAVSYNEQFF.

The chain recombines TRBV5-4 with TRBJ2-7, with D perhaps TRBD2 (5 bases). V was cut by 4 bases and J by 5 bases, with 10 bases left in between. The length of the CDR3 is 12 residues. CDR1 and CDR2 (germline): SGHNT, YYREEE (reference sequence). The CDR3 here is CASSLDYHEQYF. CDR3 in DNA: TGTGCCAGCAGCCTTGACTACCACGAGCAGTACTTC. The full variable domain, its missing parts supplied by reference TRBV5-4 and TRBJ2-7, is ETGVTQSPTHLIKTRGQQVTLRCSSQSGHNTVSWYQQALGQGPQFIFQYYREEENGRGNFPPRFSGLQFPNYSSELNVNALELDDSALYLCASSLDYHEQYFGPGTRLTVT.

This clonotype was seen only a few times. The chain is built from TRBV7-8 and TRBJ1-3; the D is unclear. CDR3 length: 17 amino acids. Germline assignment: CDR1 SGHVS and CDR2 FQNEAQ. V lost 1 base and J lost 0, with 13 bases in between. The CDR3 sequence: CASSLEAASSSGNTIYF. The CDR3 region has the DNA TGTGCCAGCAGCTTAGAGGCGGCCAGCAGCTCTGGAAACACCATATATTTT.

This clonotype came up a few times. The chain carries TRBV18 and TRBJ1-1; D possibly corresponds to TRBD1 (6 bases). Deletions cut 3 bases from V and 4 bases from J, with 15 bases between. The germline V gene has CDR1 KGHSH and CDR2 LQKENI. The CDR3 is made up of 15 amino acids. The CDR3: CASSPMTGVGTEAFF. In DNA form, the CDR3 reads TGTGCCAGCTCACCGATGACAGGTGTCGGCACTGAAGCTTTCTTT.

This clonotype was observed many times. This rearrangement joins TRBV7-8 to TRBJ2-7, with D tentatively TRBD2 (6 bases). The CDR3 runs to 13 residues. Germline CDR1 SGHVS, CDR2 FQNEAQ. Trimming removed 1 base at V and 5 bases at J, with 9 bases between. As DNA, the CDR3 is TGTGCCAGCAGCTTAGAGGAGGGAGACGAGCAGTACTTC. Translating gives CASSLEEGDEQYF.